This TCR beta chain is drawn from a study of blood T cell repertoires in COVID-19 (dated by TCRdb to about 2020). Regarding the research as a whole: Samples from collaborators originated in the United States, Italy and Spain and spanned both the acute and convalescent phases of COVID-19. The material from the prospective study consisted of cDNA or gDNA derived from T cells, B-cell-depleted T cells, or PBMCs. The dataset comprised deeply sampled blood TCRbeta repertoires from subjects exposed to, actively infected with, or recovered from COVID-19. A freely available public database, intended as a resource for researchers studying the immune response to SARS-CoV-2, is where the repertoires were released. Samples were obtained from the ongoing ImmuneRACE study (first 160 participants) and from 1,254 subjects provided by 6 global collaborators. Nearly every sample came with metadata listing a de-identified subject ID, COVID-19 status, age in years and sex. HLA class I and class II types, where available, came from metadata supplied by the sample provider rather than from assay-based typing.

The research as a whole found: The amount of clinical and demographic metadata varied by source and participant and was provided uncurated.

The CDR3 has 15 amino acids, counting the end cysteine and phenylalanine. Kept here is only the CDR3 DNA, which spans 45 bases and is read in frame from base 1. The germline V gene (reference sequence) supplies CDR1 LGHDT and CDR2 YNNKEL. V lost 3 bases and J lost 5 bases, and the count of bases not matched to a germline gene is 8. The collaborating institutions used their own protocols to collect whole blood in K2EDTA tubes. For TCRbeta analysis, collaborators shipped samples in one of three forms: frozen whole blood, isolated PBMCs, or DNA extracted from either of those sample types. The immunoSEQ Assay, a bias-controlled multiplex PCR, was used to amplify TCRbeta CDR3 regions from genomic DNA. As for the original processing: Nucleated cell counts per sample were estimated from amplification of reference gene primers within the assay. To quantify the absolute abundance of each unique TCRbeta CDR3 rearrangement, sequence reads were collapsed and filtered. For each sample, productive Simpson clonality was calculated by taking the square root of Simpson's diversity index across productive rearrangements. Imported from immuneACCESS, the table was reduced by TCRdb to in-frame sequences with V and J called. These copies leave out some clones; in studies compared against another copy, an unresolved V gene accounts for under half, and the cause of the remainder is not known. V and J calls and clone size are as listed in that table; D and trimming were resolved from the DNA. This sample has approximately 130,000 clones in its table, and roughly four fifths of those were observed once. The ten largest clones add up to 10% to 15% of the sample.

As concerns this clone: Its antigen has not been determined. No base qualities exist here, and no much larger clone lies one base off it.

Input material: peripheral blood. This receptor was identified in a human donor in a cohort sampled during active COVID-19. The chain is assembled from TRBV3-1 (or the pseudogene TRBV3-2) and TRBJ2-5; 8 bases in the middle match TRBD2. CDR3 loop: CASSHLGASGETQYF. The DNA sequence is TGTGCCAGCAGCCACCTGGGTGCTAGCGGGGAGACCCAGTACTTC.